The present TCR beta chain was sequenced within a study of cytomegalovirus exposure and HLA in healthy donors. Germline lookup yields CDR1 MDHEN and CDR2 SYDVKM. The CDR3 is 13 amino acids. Trimming took off 3 bases at V and 9 bases at J, with 12 bases between the two ends. Turning to this clone: What it binds is not known.

60 Vbeta and 13 Jbeta primers were used in PCR. Here immunoSEQ multiplex PCR was the method, and the copy in TCRdb shows in-frame clones only, minus some. The ten top clones account for 2% to 3%, within a sample of 65,000 to 90,000 clones. Study conclusions and caveats: Analysis was carried out at a later point, and it linked a missense DCLRE1C variant to TCR beta V- and J-gene trimming. By a later analysis, the bulk of CMV-associated TCR beta chains appeared HLA-restricted. Several top significant clusters appeared, in a later analysis, to be linked to common viral pathogens.

The sample taken for sequencing was PBMCs. This clonotype originated in a female donor in good health and CMV-seropositive. The chain links TRBV28 to TRBJ1-5; D ambiguous. The CDR3, as DNA: TGTGCCAGCAGTTTGAGCGTACTTAGGCCCCAGCATTTT. This gives the protein CASSLSVLRPQHF. The variable domain in full, with the rest retrieved from reference TRBV28 and TRBJ1-5, is DVKVTQSSRYLVKRTGEKVFLECVQDMDHENMFWYRQDPGLGLRLIYFSYDVKMKEKGDIPEGYSVSREKKERFSLILESASTNQTSMYLCASSLSVLRPQHFGDGTRLSIL.